This T cell receptor (beta chain) was observed in a study of shared clonotypes between healthy human individuals. Across the study: CD4 naive cells filled three plates per donor, CD4 memory three, CD8 naive two and CD8 memory one. Study results and caveats: Memory subsets generally showed smaller estimated richness than naive subsets did.

Comment on this clone: Its antigen remains unidentified.

V gave up 6 bases and J gave up 0 bases, with 7 bases separating them. Germline assignment: CDR1 SGHAT and CDR2 FQNNGV. The CDR3 has 13 amino acids. The donors, all of them Caucasian adults, lived in Nashville, Tennessee. Generated by immunoSEQ multiplex PCR, the TCRdb table keeps only in-frame clones and is missing some. The table has hundreds of thousands of clones, less than 85% seen once. Specimen: memory CD4+ T cells sorted from blood. Subset specified: CD45RA-negative fraction. The receptor's source is a woman aged 30 to 39 in good health. The gene calls are TRBV11-2 and TRBJ2-3; tentative D call: TRBD2 (5 bases). For the CDR3, the DNA is TGTGCCAGCAGTAGAGGGAGCACAGATACGCAGTATTTT. Its translation: CASSRGSTDTQYF.